This is a list of T cell receptor beta chains from one sample in a study of CXCR3-negative and CXCR3-positive naive CD8 T cells. TCRdb re-called the 5' RACE reads and gives one entry per CDR3 protein, without DNA. The specimen's table records 50,000 to 65,000 distinct CDR3 sequences. The sequenced sample consisted of naive CXCR3+ CD8+ T cells from blood. The source is a human donor in good health. Some clones in this sample may be carry-over from other donors' samples. Both conserved end residues are part of each CDR3.

TRBJ2-1	TRBV28	13	CASGRDFYNEQFF
TRBJ2-7	TRBV3-1	14	CASSPSLDMREQYF
TRBJ2-5	TRBV30	12	CAWTLHQETQYF
TRBJ1-5	TRBV4-1	15	CASSQETASAQPQHF
TRBJ2-7	TRBV7-8	15	CASSRRTGGINEQYF
TRBJ1-1	TRBV29-1	14	CSVRGGLGGTEAFF
TRBJ2-3	TRBV18	15	CASSPSEGGGDTQYF
TRBJ1-1	TRBV28	14	CASSFDSPGTEAFF
TRBJ1-1	TRBV4-3	15	CASSQPGIGDTEAFF
TRBJ1-5	TRBV6-2/TRBV6-3	15	CASSRGWGSNQPQHF
TRBJ2-3	TRBV7-9	15	CASSFSGQGTDTQYF
TRBJ1-1	TRBV29-1	12	CSVAGWKTEAFF
TRBJ2-7	TRBV20-1	13	CSARVAETYEQYF
TRBJ2-7	TRBV7-9	16	CASSTHDSSRLYEQYF
TRBJ1-2	TRBV5-6	14	CASSLLRGGYGYTF
TRBJ2-2	TRBV7-9	12	CASSLRGGELFF
TRBJ2-3	TRBV12-3/TRBV12-4	12	CATEGMADTQYF
TRBJ2-7	TRBV7-9	16	CASSLRGWDRGYEQYF
TRBJ1-1	TRBV12-3/TRBV12-4	14	CASSDSFIDTEAFF
TRBJ1-1	TRBV20-1	13	CSARGLMNTEAFF
TRBJ1-1	TRBV3-1	15	CASSQDWDIVTEAFF
TRBJ2-5	TRBV7-8	14	CASSARDNQETQYF
TRBJ2-1	TRBV29-1	14	CSVYHAGSYNEQFF
TRBJ2-5	TRBV6-5	15	CASSYSRLAQETQYF
TRBJ2-7	TRBV4-2	12	CASSHSGYEQYF
TRBJ1-1	TRBV29-1	13	CSGEPGQNTEAFF
TRBJ2-7	TRBV20-1	14	CSARDAQGAYEQYF
TRBJ2-7	TRBV20-1	18	CSATRVAGAPIAAYEQYF
TRBJ2-1	TRBV7-8	14	CASSLVRSRNEQFF
TRBJ2-3	TRBV6-5	15	CASSPLEGAGDTQYF
TRBJ2-2	TRBV29-1	13	CSGSGTDTGELFF
TRBJ1-2	TRBV14	15	CASSQAVGGGHGYTF
TRBJ2-7	TRBV4-1	16	CASSQASSGAPYEQYF
TRBJ1-4	TRBV5-1	15	CASSLVGGDNEKLFF
TRBJ1-1	TRBV25-1	13	CASRPVGHPEAFF
TRBJ1-1	TRBV19	12	CASGVLNTEAFF
TRBJ2-7	TRBV6-6	14	CASSFLAGGLQQYF
TRBJ2-1	TRBV20-1	15	CSARDLGGTNNEQFF
TRBJ1-3	TRBV4-3	15	CASSQDRQSGNTIYF
TRBJ2-3	TRBV20-1	15	CSAEAISEGTDTQYF